This note documents a single TCR beta chain sequence. Its antigen remains unknown. Library construction involved attaching unique molecular identifiers to individual cDNA molecules, which allowed quantitative, reproducible TCR counting. MiXCR, applied by TCRdb to the RACE reads, yields one record per CDR3 protein. The sample holds roughly 110,000 distinct CDR3 sequences, roughly 12% seen once. This entry comes from a study of human T cells and chemical hapten exposure. The wider study: The cohort included alopecia areata under or over 50% scalp, totalis and universalis. Overall study results and limits: Against controls, expanded TCRs gave rise to significantly more large CDR3 similarity clusters.

Time point defined: pre-sensitization, week 0. The treatment was: therapeutic diphenylcyclopropenone sensitization with weekly scalp DPC. The donor pool consisted of alopecia patients aged 18 to 70 years, considered suitable for DPC. Losses at the gene ends were 5 bases for V and 9 bases for J; bases not matched to a gene: 22. Germline CDR1 LNHDA, CDR2 SQIVND (reference sequence). This CDR3 has 19 amino acids. This TCR derives from a woman between 45 and 65 years old with alopecia areata. Some clones in this sample may be carry-over from other donors' samples. The chain combines TRBV19 with TRBJ2-1, with 10 bases matching TRBD2. Sequences were derived from whole blood, sampled in connection with sensitization to the hapten diphenylcyclopropenone (DPC). The CDR3 loop is CASSLQETGTSELPGEQFF. The DNA of the CDR3 is TGTGCCAGTAGTTTACAGGAGACCGGGACTAGCGAACTCCCGGGTGAGCAGTTCTTC.